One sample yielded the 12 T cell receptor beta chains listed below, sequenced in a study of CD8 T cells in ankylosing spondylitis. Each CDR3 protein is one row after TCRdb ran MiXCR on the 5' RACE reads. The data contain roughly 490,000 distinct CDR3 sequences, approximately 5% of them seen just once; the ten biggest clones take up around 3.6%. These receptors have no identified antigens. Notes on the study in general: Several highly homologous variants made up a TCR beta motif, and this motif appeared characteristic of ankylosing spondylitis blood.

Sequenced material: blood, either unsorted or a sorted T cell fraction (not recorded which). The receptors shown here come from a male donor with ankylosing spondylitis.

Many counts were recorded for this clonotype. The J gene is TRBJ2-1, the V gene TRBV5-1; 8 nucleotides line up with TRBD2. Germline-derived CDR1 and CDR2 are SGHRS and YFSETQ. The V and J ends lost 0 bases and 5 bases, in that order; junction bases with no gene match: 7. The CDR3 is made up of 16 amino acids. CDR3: CASSLGSGGLNNEQFF. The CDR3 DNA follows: TGCGCCAGCAGCTTGGGGTCGGGGGGGCTCAACAATGAGCAGTTCTTC.

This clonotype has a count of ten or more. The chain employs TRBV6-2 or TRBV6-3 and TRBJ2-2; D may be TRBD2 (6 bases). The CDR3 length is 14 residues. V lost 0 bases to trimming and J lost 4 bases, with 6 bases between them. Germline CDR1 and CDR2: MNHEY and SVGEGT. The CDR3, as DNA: TGTGCCAGCAGTTACTCGACTAGCACCGGGGAGCTGTTTTTT. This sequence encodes CASSYSTSTGELFF.

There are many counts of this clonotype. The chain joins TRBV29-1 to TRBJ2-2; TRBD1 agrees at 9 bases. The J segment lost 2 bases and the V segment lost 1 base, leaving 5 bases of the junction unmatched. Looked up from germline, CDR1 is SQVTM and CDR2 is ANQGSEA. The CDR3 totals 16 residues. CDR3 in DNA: TGCAGCGTTGAAGCCGGACAGGGGAGAAACACCGGGGAGCTGTTTTTT. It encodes CSVEAGQGRNTGELFF.

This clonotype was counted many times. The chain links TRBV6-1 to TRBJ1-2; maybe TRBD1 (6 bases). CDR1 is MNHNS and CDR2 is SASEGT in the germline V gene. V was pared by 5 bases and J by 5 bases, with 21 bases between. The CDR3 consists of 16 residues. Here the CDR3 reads CASSPSRFGQTYGYTF. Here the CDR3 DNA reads TGTGCCAGCAGTCCCAGTCGGTTTGGACAGACGTATGGCTACACCTTC.

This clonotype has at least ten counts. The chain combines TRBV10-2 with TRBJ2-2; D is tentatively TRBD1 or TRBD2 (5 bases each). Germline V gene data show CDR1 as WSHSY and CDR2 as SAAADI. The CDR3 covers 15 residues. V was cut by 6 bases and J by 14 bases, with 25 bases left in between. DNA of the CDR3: TGCGCCAGCAGGATGGATTATATTGGGGCAGAGGGTCTGTTTTTT. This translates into CASRMDYIGAEGLFF.

The CDR3 nucleotides read TGTGCCAGTAGTATAGGCACCAGCTGGGACTCCTACAATGAGCAGTTCTTC. Protein sequence: CASSIGTSWDSYNEQFF. The chain employs TRBV19 and TRBJ2-1, with D unclear. Germline-derived CDR1 and CDR2 are LNHDA and SQIVND (reference sequence). CDR3 length: 17 amino acids. V lost 1 base, J lost 0 bases, and 13 bases lay in between.

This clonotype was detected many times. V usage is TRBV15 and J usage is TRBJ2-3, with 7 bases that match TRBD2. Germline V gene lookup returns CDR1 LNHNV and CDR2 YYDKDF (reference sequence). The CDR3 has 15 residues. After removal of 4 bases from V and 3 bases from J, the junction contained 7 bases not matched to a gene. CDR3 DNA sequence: TGTGCCACCAGCATCCGACTAGCAGGAACAGATACGCAGTATTTT. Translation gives CATSIRLAGTDTQYF. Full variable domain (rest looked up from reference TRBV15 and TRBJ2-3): DAMVIQNPRYQVTQFGKPVTLSCSQTLNHNVMYWYQQKSSQAPKLLFHYYDKDFNNEADTPDNFQSRRPNTSFCFLDIRSPGLGDTAMYLCATSIRLAGTDTQYFGPGTRLTVL.

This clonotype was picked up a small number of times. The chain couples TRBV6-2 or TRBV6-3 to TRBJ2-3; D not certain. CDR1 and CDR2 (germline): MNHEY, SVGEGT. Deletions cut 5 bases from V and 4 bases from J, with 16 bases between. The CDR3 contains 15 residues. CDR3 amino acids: CASSRHGPPADTQYF. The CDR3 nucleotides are TGTGCCAGCAGTCGTCATGGCCCGCCCGCAGATACGCAGTATTTT.

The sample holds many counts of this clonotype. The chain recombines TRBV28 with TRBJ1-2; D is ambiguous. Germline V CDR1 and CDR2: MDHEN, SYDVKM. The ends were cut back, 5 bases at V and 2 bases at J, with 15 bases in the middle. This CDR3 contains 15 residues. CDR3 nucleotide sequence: TGTGCCAGCAGTGATACATCGGCCGGAAACTATGGCTACACCTTC. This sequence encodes CASSDTSAGNYGYTF.

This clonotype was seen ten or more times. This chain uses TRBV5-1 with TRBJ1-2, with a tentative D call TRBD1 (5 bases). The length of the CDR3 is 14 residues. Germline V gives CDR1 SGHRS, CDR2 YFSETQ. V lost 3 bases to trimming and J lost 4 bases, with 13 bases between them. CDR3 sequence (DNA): TGCGCCAGCAGCTCCCCGGGACGGTTCTATGGCTACACCTTC. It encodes CASSSPGRFYGYTF.

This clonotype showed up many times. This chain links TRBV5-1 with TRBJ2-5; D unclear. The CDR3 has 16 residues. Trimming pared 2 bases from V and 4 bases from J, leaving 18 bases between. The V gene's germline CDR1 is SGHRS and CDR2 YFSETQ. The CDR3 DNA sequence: TGCGCCAGCAGCTTCAATAATAGGGCAGGCGGAGAGACCCAGTACTTC. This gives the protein CASSFNNRAGGETQYF.

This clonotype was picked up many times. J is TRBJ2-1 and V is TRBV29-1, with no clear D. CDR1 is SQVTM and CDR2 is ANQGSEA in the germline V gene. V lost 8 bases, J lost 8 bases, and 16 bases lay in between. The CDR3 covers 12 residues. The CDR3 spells CSSKVFEHEQFF. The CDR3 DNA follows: TGCAGCTCCAAGGTCTTTGAGCATGAGCAGTTCTTC.